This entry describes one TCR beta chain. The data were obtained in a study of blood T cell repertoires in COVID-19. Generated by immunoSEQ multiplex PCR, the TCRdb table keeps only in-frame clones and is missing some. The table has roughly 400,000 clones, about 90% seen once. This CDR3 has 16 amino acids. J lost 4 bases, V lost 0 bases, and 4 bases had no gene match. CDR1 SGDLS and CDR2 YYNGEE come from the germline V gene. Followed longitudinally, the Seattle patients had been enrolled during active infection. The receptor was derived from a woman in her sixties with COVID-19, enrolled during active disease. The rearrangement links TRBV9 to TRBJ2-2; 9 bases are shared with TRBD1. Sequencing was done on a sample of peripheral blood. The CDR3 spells CASSVAGTGTTGELFF. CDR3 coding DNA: TGTGCCAGCAGCGTAGCCGGGACAGGGACCACCGGGGAGCTGTTTTTT. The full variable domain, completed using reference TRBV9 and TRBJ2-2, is DSGVTQTPKHLITATGQRVTLRCSPRSGDLSVYWYQQSLDQGLQFLIQYYNGEERAKGNILERFSAQQFPDLHSELNLSSLELGDSALYFCASSVAGTGTTGELFFGEGSRLTVL.